A selection of T cell receptor beta chains follows, all from one sample in a study of prognosis after radiotherapy for stage I lung cancer. TCRdb redid the calling of the multiplex PCR reads with MiXCR, one entry per CDR3 protein. Seen here are 30,000 to 40,000 distinct CDR3 sequences, 32% observed once, and the top ten hold roughly a quarter. Sequenced here: PBMCs, sampled before or after stereotactic body radiation therapy (not recorded which). Receptors originate from a donor over 45 with non-small cell lung cancer. Both conserved end residues are part of each CDR3. Each record gives: D gene, V gene, clone size, J gene, CDR3 protein, CDR3 DNA. D genes are given only for firm matches. The size entry is marked missing in some rows and otherwise reads once, few, many or a size class.

D: TRBD1
V: TRBV19
size: many
J: TRBJ2-2
CDR3: CASSPGTGRFANTGELFF
DNA: TGTGCCAGTAGTCCCGGGACAGGGAGGTTCGCGAACACCGGGGAGCTGTTTTTT

D: -
V: TRBV11-2
size: -
J: TRBJ2-3
CDR3: CASKDPKGADTQYF
DNA: TGTGCCAGCAAAGACCCCAAGGGTGCAGATACGCAGTATTTT

D: TRBD2
V: TRBV14
size: many
J: TRBJ2-1
CDR3: CASSQRLALGDEQFF
DNA: TGTGCCAGCAGCCAACGACTAGCTCTCGGGGATGAGCAGTTCTTC

D: TRBD2
V: TRBV2
size: many
J: TRBJ2-5
CDR3: CASSGPGTSVFLQETQYF
DNA: TGTGCCAGCAGTGGGCCGGGGACTAGCGTCTTCCTCCAAGAGACCCAGTACTTC

D: -
V: TRBV6-1
size: many
J: TRBJ2-5
CDR3: CASSVTRVRETQYF
DNA: TGTGCCAGCAGTGTAACCAGGGTCCGAGAGACCCAGTACTTC

D: -
V: TRBV2
size: many
J: TRBJ1-1
CDR3: CASIRGGAFF
DNA: TGTGCCAGCATTCGGGGGGGAGCTTTCTTT

D: -
V: TRBV6-1
size: many
J: TRBJ2-7
CDR3: CASSDNYEQYF
DNA: TGTGCCAGCAGTGATAACTACGAGCAGTACTTC

D: TRBD1
V: TRBV6-1
size: -
J: TRBJ2-3
CDR3: CASSEGTGGADTQYF
DNA: TGTGCCAGCAGTGAGGGGACAGGGGGCGCAGATACGCAGTATTTT

D: TRBD2
V: TRBV9
size: many
J: TRBJ2-1
CDR3: CASSVGSGGANEQFF
DNA: TGTGCCAGCAGCGTAGGTAGCGGGGGGGCCAATGAGCAGTTCTTC

D: -
V: TRBV4-3
size: many
J: TRBJ2-6
CDR3: CASSQDLGSNVLTF
DNA: TGCGCCAGCAGCCAAGATTTAGGGTCCAACGTCCTGACTTTC

D: -
V: TRBV6-1
size: -
J: TRBJ2-7
CDR3: CASMGAWPYEQYF
DNA: TGTGCCAGCATGGGCGCGTGGCCTTACGAGCAGTACTTC

D: TRBD2
V: TRBV12-3/TRBV12-4
size: medium-sized
J: TRBJ2-7
CDR3: CASSTGTRISEQYF
DNA: TGTGCCAGCAGTACCGGGACTAGAATATCCGAGCAGTACTTC

D: TRBD2
V: TRBV6-2/TRBV6-3
size: many
J: TRBJ2-1
CDR3: CASGGGDWEQFF
DNA: TGTGCCAGCGGGGGAGGGGATTGGGAGCAGTTCTTC

D: -
V: TRBV7-2
size: many
J: TRBJ2-1
CDR3: CASSRSGSTYNEQFF
DNA: TGTGCCAGCAGCCGGAGCGGGTCGACCTACAATGAGCAGTTCTTC